This T cell receptor beta chain was retrieved from a study of shared clonotypes between healthy human individuals. Clones were read by immunoSEQ multiplex PCR, and TCRdb kept only the in-frame ones, dropping some. This sample has about 600,000 clones; around 97% occur once, and the top ten carry 0.057%. The CDR3 consists of 16 residues. Trimming took off 2 bases at V and 4 bases at J, with 15 bases between the two ends. Germline assignment: CDR1 MNHNY and CDR2 SVGAGI (reference sequence). This chain connects TRBV6-6 to TRBJ1-5, with D unclear. Sequenced input: naive CD4+ T cells sorted from blood. Regarding subset: CD45RA+ positively selected. This receptor was obtained from a woman aged 25 to 39 in good health. The CDR3 nucleotides are TGTGCCAGCAGTTACGCGGGCGGCCGAGGGAATCAGCCCCAGCATTTT. This encodes CASSYAGGRGNQPQHF.